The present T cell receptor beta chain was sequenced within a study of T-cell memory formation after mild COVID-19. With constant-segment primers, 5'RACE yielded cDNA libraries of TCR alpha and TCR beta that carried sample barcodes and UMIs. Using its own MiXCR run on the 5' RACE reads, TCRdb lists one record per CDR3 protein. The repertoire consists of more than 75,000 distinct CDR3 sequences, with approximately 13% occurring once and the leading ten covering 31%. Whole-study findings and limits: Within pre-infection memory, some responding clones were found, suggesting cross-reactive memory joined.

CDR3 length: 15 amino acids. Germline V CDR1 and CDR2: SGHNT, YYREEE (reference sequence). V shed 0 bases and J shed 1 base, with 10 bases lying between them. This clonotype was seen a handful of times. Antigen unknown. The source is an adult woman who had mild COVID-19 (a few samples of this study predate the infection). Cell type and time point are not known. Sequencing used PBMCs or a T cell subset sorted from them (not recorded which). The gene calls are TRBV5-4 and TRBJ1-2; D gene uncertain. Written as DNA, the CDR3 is TGTGCCAGCAGCTTGGAAAAGGGCCTTAACTATGGCTACACCTTC. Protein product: CASSLEKGLNYGYTF.